The present T cell receptor (beta chain) was sequenced within a study of blood T cell repertoires in COVID-19. Germline V gene data show CDR1 as MDHEN and CDR2 as SYDVKM. Trimming took 6 bases from V and 2 from J, leaving 16 bases between them. The CDR3 sequence is 15 residues long. Assay: immunoSEQ multiplex PCR; the TCRdb copy retains only in-frame clones and omits some. Here the sample spans about 270,000 clones, around 89% being singletons. The sample was PBMCs or T cells enriched from blood (not recorded which). The gene calls are TRBV28 and TRBJ1-2; a possible D gene is TRBD1 (6 bases). The sequence derives from a woman aged 50 to 60 who had recovered from COVID-19. The CDR3 loop reads CASSLGGRINYGYTF. The CDR3, as DNA: TGTGCCAGCAGCCTAGGGGGAAGGATAAACTATGGCTACACCTTC.